This T cell receptor beta chain was profiled in a study of response to subunit inactivated influenza vaccine. Study-wide points: Every seasonal influenza vaccination brings in few new T cells, the authors suggested.

Looked up from germline, CDR1 is MDHEN and CDR2 is SYDVKM. This CDR3 has 13 residues. From the RT-PCR reads, TCRdb called clonotypes with MiXCR, one entry per CDR3 protein. The sample carries hundreds of thousands of distinct CDR3 sequences, 20% to 25% recorded once. On this clonotype: The antigen remains undetermined. An end of the junction differs from the germline gene, which may be a read error.

The source of this sequence is a man aged 50 to 69 who received an inactivated influenza vaccine. The genes are TRBV28 and TRBJ2-5, with D tentatively TRBD2 (6 bases). This specimen consisted of PBMCs from blood, obtained about 20 months after vaccination. Here the CDR3 reads CAITGLSQEIQYF. The CDR3 nucleotides are TGTGCCATTACGGGACTGAGCCAAGAGATCCAGTACTTC. Supplemented by reference TRBV28 and TRBJ2-5, the full variable domain reads DVKVTQSSRYLVKRTGEKVFLECVQDMDHENMFWYRQDPGLGLRLIYFSYDVKMKEKGDIPEGYSVSREKKERFSLILESASTNQTSMYLCAITGLSQEIQYFGPGTRLLVL.